Below, 29 T cell receptor beta chains from the same sample are listed, as sequenced in a study of T cells in Graves' hyperthyroidism and ophthalmopathy. RNA transcripts served as the template for amplifying TCR beta CDR3 regions. When the TCR CDR3 underwent first-round RT-PCR, the HTBI primer set was used. MiXCR was run by TCRdb on the multiplex PCR reads, yielding one entry per CDR3 protein. The sample shows roughly 650,000 distinct CDR3 sequences, about a sixth of them seen only once. Source material: blood. These receptors all come from a middle-aged woman with Graves' ophthalmopathy.

There are a few counts of this clonotype. The chain carries TRBV6-1 and TRBJ2-7; D gene ambiguous. Per the germline V gene, CDR1 is MNHNS and CDR2 is SASEGT. V gave up 3 bases and J gave up 0 bases, with 6 bases separating them. The CDR3 extends over 13 amino acids. The CDR3, as DNA: TGTGCCAGCAGTGATGCCTTCTCCTACGAGCAGTACTTC. This translates into CASSDAFSYEQYF.

This clonotype was picked up many times. The rearrangement uses TRBV3-1 and TRBJ2-5; no clear D. V was trimmed by 3 bases and J by 10 bases, leaving 12 bases between them. CDR3 length: 12 residues. CDR1 is LGHDT, CDR2 YNNKEL, per germline (reference sequence). The CDR3 nucleotides are TGTGCCAGCAGCCACGATGGTAGGGACCAGTACTTC. Translating gives CASSHDGRDQYF.

This clonotype occurred a few times. V gene TRBV6-1 combines with J gene TRBJ2-1, with a weak D call TRBD1 (8 bases). Germline V gene data show CDR1 as MNHNS and CDR2 as SASEGT. Trimming pared 4 bases from V and 6 bases from J, leaving 13 bases between. The CDR3 length is 14 residues. The CDR3 sequence is CASSAQGGGNEQFF. The CDR3 DNA sequence: TGTGCCAGCAGTGCACAGGGGGGGGGCAATGAGCAGTTCTTC.

This clonotype appeared many times. The chain links TRBV28 to TRBJ1-2; no firm D call. Trimming shortened V by 3 bases and J by 6 bases, and 11 bases separated the two germline ends. This CDR3 is 13 amino acids long. Germline CDR1 MDHEN, CDR2 SYDVKM. Written as DNA, the CDR3 is TGTGCCAGCAGTTTTAGCGGAGCGAATGGCTACACCTTC. Amino acid sequence: CASSFSGANGYTF.

The gene calls are TRBV7-9 and TRBJ1-6, with D maybe TRBD1 (6 bases). The V and J ends lost 4 bases and 8 bases respectively, with 12 bases between them. The V gene's germline CDR1 is SEHNR and CDR2 FQNEAQ (reference sequence). The CDR3 is made up of 14 amino acids. The CDR3 DNA reads as TGTGCCAGCAGCTGGGCGGGGGGCTATTCACCCCTCCACTTT. Translated, it gives CASSWAGGYSPLHF.

Worth noting for this clonotype: A much larger clone lies one base from this, so it may be a read error. This chain joins TRBV10-3 and TRBJ2-7; the match to TRBD2 covers 8 bases. V was pared by 9 bases and J by 3 bases, with 10 bases of the junction left unmatched. Germline CDR1 and CDR2: ENHRY and SYGVKD. This CDR3 is 14 amino acids long. CDR3 region: CAIGREAGYYEQYF. CDR3 DNA sequence: TGTGCCATAGGGCGGGAGGCCGGCTACTACGAGCAGTACTTC.

This clonotype was observed many times. The V and J genes are TRBV18 and TRBJ2-7; 8 bases align to TRBD2. This CDR3 has 15 amino acids. The V segment lost 6 bases and the J segment 4 bases; nucleotides outside the gene matches: 11. Germline V CDR1 and CDR2: KGHSH, LQKENI. In DNA, the CDR3 is TGTGCCAGCTCTCCCTCCGGGACTAGGGAGTACGAGCAGTACTTC. Residues: CASSPSGTREYEQYF.

There are many counts of this clonotype. The chain is built from TRBV28 and TRBJ1-2; D gene uncertain. This CDR3 comprises 15 residues. V lost 3 bases and J lost 8, with 19 bases in between. Looked up from germline, CDR1 is MDHEN and CDR2 is SYDVKM. The CDR3 protein is CASSFGDPPQRGYTF. Here the CDR3 DNA reads TGTGCCAGCAGTTTTGGCGATCCGCCCCAACGCGGCTACACCTTC.

The J gene is TRBJ2-5, the V gene TRBV4-1, with 9 bases aligning to TRBD2. Germline assignment: CDR1 MGHRA and CDR2 YSYEKL. With V trimmed by 0 bases and J by 6 bases, 8 bases remained unmatched. CDR3 size: 16 residues. The CDR3 loop reads CASSQDVSGGTKTQYF. The CDR3 nucleotides are TGCGCCAGCAGCCAAGATGTTAGCGGGGGCACAAAGACCCAGTACTTC.

In its sample, this clonotype was seen many times. This chain joins TRBV7-2 and TRBJ2-3; D ambiguous. There are 14 residues in the CDR3. The V end was cut by 4 bases, the J end by 4 bases, with 12 bases between. Germline assignment: CDR1 SGHTA and CDR2 FQGNSA. The CDR3 DNA reads TGTGCCAGCAGCTCTCGATCCGGCCCAGATACGCAGTATTTT. Protein sequence: CASSSRSGPDTQYF.

Comments on this clonotype: This may be a read error, as it is one base from a much larger clone. V is TRBV28 and J is TRBJ1-4; 9 bases line up with TRBD1. This CDR3 has 15 amino acids. CDR1 MDHEN and CDR2 SYDVKM come from the germline V gene. The CDR3 DNA reads TGTGCCAGCAGTTTATCGGGACAGGGTAATGCAAAACTGTTTTTT. Amino acid sequence: CASSLSGQGNAKLFF. The full variable domain, completed using reference TRBV28 and TRBJ1-4, is DVKVTQSSRYLVKRTGEKVFLECVQDMDHENMFWYRQDPGLGLRLIYFSYDVKMKEKGDIPEGYSVSREKKERFSLILESASTNQTSMYLCASSLSGQGNAKLFFGSGTQLSVL.

This clonotype was counted only a few times. This rearrangement joins TRBV27 to TRBJ2-2, with 7 nucleotides matching TRBD2. Germline V gene data show CDR1 as MNHEY and CDR2 as SMNVEV (reference sequence). CDR3 length equals 18 residues. After removal of 8 bases from V and 4 bases from J, the junction contained 19 bases not matched to a gene. CDR3 protein: CASGGISGGRSPTGELFF. The CDR3 DNA is TGTGCCAGCGGGGGAATATCGGGCGGGAGATCCCCCACCGGGGAGCTGTTTTTT.

At least ten counts were recorded for this clonotype. V is TRBV5-1 and J is TRBJ2-5, with TRBD2 as a possible D gene (5 bases). The germline V gene has CDR1 SGHRS and CDR2 YFSETQ. This CDR3 has 15 amino acids. V gave up 2 bases and J gave up 2 bases, with 13 bases separating them. Here the CDR3 DNA reads TGCGCCAGCAGCTTAGGGTCTAGCAGTCAAGAGACCCAGTACTTC. Its protein is CASSLGSSSQETQYF.

This sequence joins TRBV20-1 and TRBJ2-3, with D unresolved. V dropped 2 bases and J dropped 5 bases, with 5 bases sitting between them. The CDR3 length is 11 residues. The germline CDR1 and CDR2 sequences are DFQATT and SNEGSKA (reference sequence). CDR3 sequence: CSARLGDTQYF. CDR3 nucleotide sequence: TGCAGTGCTAGATTGGGAGATACGCAGTATTTT.

This clonotype showed up many times. This chain connects TRBV3-1 to TRBJ2-1, with TRBD2 matching 9 bases. Looked up from germline, CDR1 is LGHDT and CDR2 is YNNKEL (reference sequence). With 1 base clipped from V and 6 bases from J, the junction kept 7 bases outside the gene matches. The CDR3 loop spans 16 amino acids. CDR3 DNA sequence: TGTGCCAGCAGCCAAGTTGGCGGGGGGGCCGTCAATGAGCAGTTCTTC. Translation: CASSQVGGGAVNEQFF.

This clonotype appeared many times. The chain recombines TRBV2 with TRBJ1-4, with 10 nucleotides matching TRBD1. Germline CDR1 SNHLY, CDR2 FYNNEI. V lost 4 bases, J lost 5 bases, and 4 bases stayed unmatched. This CDR3 region has 15 residues. Here the CDR3 reads CASSGQGASNEKLFF. The CDR3 DNA sequence: TGTGCCAGCAGTGGACAGGGGGCGTCAAATGAAAAACTGTTTTTT.

In its sample, this clonotype was seen a few times. The rearrangement joins TRBV20-1 to TRBJ2-5; D not certain. V lost 6 bases to trimming and J lost 5 bases, with 10 bases between them. The CDR3 totals 11 residues. Germline-derived CDR1 and CDR2 are DFQATT and SNEGSKA (reference sequence). CDR3 amino acids: CSATLAETQYF. CDR3 nucleotides: TGCAGTGCCACCCTCGCTGAGACCCAGTACTTC.

This clonotype was found many times. The chain uses TRBV3-1 and TRBJ2-3; TRBD1 matches at 7 bases. V lost 3 bases, J lost 2 bases, and 8 bases stayed unmatched. The germline CDR1 and CDR2 sequences are LGHDT and YNNKEL (reference sequence). The CDR3 covers 16 residues. CDR3 in amino acids: CASSHRQGEVTDTQYF. The CDR3 region has the DNA TGTGCCAGCAGCCATCGACAGGGCGAGGTCACAGATACGCAGTATTTT.

In its sample, this clonotype was seen many times. The rearrangement uses TRBV7-9 and TRBJ2-7, with 8 bases aligning to TRBD1. Germline V CDR1 and CDR2: SEHNR, FQNEAQ (reference sequence). Trimming at V came to 6 bases and at J to 7 bases, leaving 8 bases not matched to a gene. This CDR3 is built from 13 residues. The DNA for the CDR3 is TGTGCCAGCAGTCCTCAGGGGGCAGGTGAGCAGTACTTC. It translates to CASSPQGAGEQYF.

This clonotype was detected ten times or more. V gene TRBV7-8 combines with J gene TRBJ2-5, with D hard to call. Trimming took off 5 bases at V and 1 base at J, with 11 bases between the two ends. The CDR3 consists of 14 residues. Looked up from germline, CDR1 is SGHVS and CDR2 is FQNEAQ. The CDR3: CASSPRRSQETQYF. The CDR3 bases are TGTGCCAGCAGCCCCCGGCGCAGCCAAGAGACCCAGTACTTC.

This clonotype appeared many times. CDR3 protein: CASSETWGDYGYTF. The CDR3 nucleotides read TGTGCCAGCAGCGAAACCTGGGGGGACTATGGCTACACCTTC. The V call is TRBV2, the J call TRBJ1-2; possibly TRBD1 for D (5 bases). Germline V gene data show CDR1 as SNHLY and CDR2 as FYNNEI. The CDR3 loop spans 14 amino acids. With 6 bases removed from V and 3 bases from J, the gap between germline ends came to 14 bases.

This clonotype was observed many times. The chain links TRBV2 to TRBJ1-5; D ambiguous. The ends were cut back, 1 base at V and 1 base at J, with 11 bases in the middle. The germline V gene has CDR1 SNHLY and CDR2 FYNNEI. This CDR3 spans 16 amino acids. The CDR3 loop is CASSEVRAVSNQPQHF. The CDR3 DNA sequence: TGTGCCAGCAGTGAAGTTAGGGCCGTGAGCAATCAGCCCCAGCATTTT.

This clonotype was detected many times. The J gene is TRBJ2-5, the V gene TRBV7-9; D may match TRBD1 or TRBD2 (6 bases each). Germline V lookup: CDR1 SEHNR, CDR2 FQNEAQ (reference sequence). Trimming pared 2 bases from V and 2 bases from J, leaving 9 bases between. The CDR3 length is 14 residues. The CDR3 region has the DNA TGTGCCAGCAGCTTAAAAGGGGGGCAAGAGACCCAGTACTTC. It is translated as CASSLKGGQETQYF.

This clonotype was detected ten times or more. This rearrangement joins TRBV18 to TRBJ2-7; D is uncertain. The CDR3 has 15 residues. The V gene's germline CDR1 is KGHSH and CDR2 LQKENI. Trimming removed 3 bases at V and 2 bases at J, with 14 bases between. The CDR3 region is CASSPRQMTTYEQYF. The CDR3 nucleotides are TGTGCCAGCTCACCGAGGCAGATGACCACCTACGAGCAGTACTTC.

CDR3 bases: TGTGCCAGCAGCTTCAGCCCACAGGGGGCTGGAGAGACCCAGTACTTC. Its protein product is CASSFSPQGAGETQYF. The chain couples TRBV9 to TRBJ2-5; 9 bases map to TRBD1. This CDR3 region has 16 residues. With 4 bases clipped from V and 4 bases from J, the junction kept 11 bases outside the gene matches. CDR1 and CDR2 from the germline V gene are SGDLS and YYNGEE.

About this clonotype: A read error may be the cause here, since a much bigger clone is one base away. This rearrangement joins TRBV6-2 or TRBV6-3 to TRBJ2-3; possibly TRBD1 or TRBD2 for D (6 bases each). Trimming took off 0 bases at V and 1 base at J, with 11 bases between the two ends. The CDR3 is 16 residues long. Germline CDR1 is MNHEY and CDR2 is SVGEGT. In nucleotides, the CDR3 is TGTGCCAGCAGTTACTCGGGGGGCGAGGGCACAGATACGCAGTATTTT. It translates to CASSYSGGEGTDTQYF.

In this sample, this clonotype turned up many times. The chain uses TRBV2 and TRBJ1-5; D uncertain. The CDR3 loop spans 13 amino acids. CDR1 SNHLY and CDR2 FYNNEI come from the germline V gene. V lost 1 base and J 8 bases, leaving 9 bases between the germline ends. CDR3 coding DNA: TGTGCCAGCAGTGAAGTAGTTTGGGAGCCCCAGCATTTT. It codes for CASSEVVWEPQHF.

Turning to this clonotype: The junction shows a germline mismatch at one end, possibly a read error. J is TRBJ1-2 and V is TRBV6-1; no reliable D call. The CDR3 covers 13 residues. CDR1 is MNHNS and CDR2 is SASEGT in the germline V gene. CDR3 region: CASIESGNYGYTF. The CDR3 bases are TGTGCCAGCATTGAATCAGGAAACTATGGCTACACCTTC.

This clonotype showed up many times. The chain has TRBV2 and TRBJ2-1; 14 nucleotides match TRBD2. This CDR3 has 16 amino acids. CDR1 and CDR2 from the germline V gene are SNHLY and FYNNEI. The V segment lost 5 bases and the J segment 6 bases; nucleotides outside the gene matches: 6. The CDR3 coding sequence is TGTGCCAGCAGTAAGACCGGGACTAGCGGGAGCAATGAGCAGTTCTTC. Amino acid sequence: CASSKTGTSGSNEQFF. Full variable domain (missing parts from reference TRBV2 and TRBJ2-1): EPEVTQTPSHQVTQMGQEVILRCVPISNHLYFYWYRQILGQKVEFLVSFYNNEISEKSEIFDDQFSVERPDGSNFTLKIRSTKLEDSAMYFCASSKTGTSGSNEQFFGPGTRLTVL.